This T cell receptor (beta chain) originates from a study of T-cell reconstitution after alpha-beta-depleted transplantation in children. V was pared by 2 bases and J by 8 bases, with 11 bases between. Germline CDR1 is MNHEY and CDR2 is SVGEGT. The CDR3 contains 13 residues. In this sample, this clonotype turned up many times. Unique molecular identifiers were incorporated when the TCRbeta library was constructed. TCRdb used MiXCR to reprocess the PCR reads, holding one entry per CDR3 protein. The sample lists approximately 350,000 distinct CDR3 sequences, roughly 13% occurring once. This sequence joins TRBV6-2 or TRBV6-3 and TRBJ2-3; D is perhaps TRBD2 (5 bases). The sample consisted of PBMCs, taken from the stem cell graft. The sequence derives from a human donor who donated a stem cell graft to a child with Fanconi anemia. The CDR3 DNA follows: TGTGCCAGCAGTTACGAGGGCAGTAGTACGCAGTATTTT. Translating gives CASSYEGSSTQYF.